This T cell receptor (beta chain) was captured in a study of early T cells in non-severe SARS-CoV-2 infection. At the level of the study: Unpaired chains resulted from sequencing bulk RNA of unsorted whole blood. Whole-study results and caveats: Anti-spike CD8 responses were favored in VDJdb matching, and private and CD4 specificities were missed.

V dropped 3 bases and J dropped 2 bases, with 17 bases sitting between them. The CDR3 is 17 amino acids. Looked up from germline, CDR1 is LGHNA and CDR2 is YNFKEQ. Tagging with unique molecular identifiers was applied to individual cDNA molecules. TCRdb re-called the 5' RACE reads with MiXCR, one entry per CDR3 protein. The sample carries about 25,000 distinct CDR3 sequences, 4.8% recorded once. This clonotype was seen at least ten times. Its specificity is not known. The sequence came from an adult who was a healthcare worker with PCR-confirmed SARS-CoV-2 infection or an uninfected control (not recorded which). The sequenced sample consisted of whole blood. This chain connects TRBV4-2 to TRBJ2-4; no firm D call. The CDR3: CASSHQELVGTKNIQYF. In DNA, the CDR3 is TGTGCCAGCAGCCATCAAGAATTAGTTGGGACCAAAAACATTCAGTACTTC.